This TCR beta chain is from a study of blood T cell repertoires in COVID-19. The ends lost 5 bases at V and 4 bases at J; junction bases unmatched: 8. The CDR3 contains 15 residues. CDR1 is LGHNA, CDR2 YNFKEQ, per germline. Method: immunoSEQ multiplex PCR; TCRdb's copy keeps in-frame clones and lacks some. The table has roughly 220,000 clones, almost 90% seen once. This TCR came from a man aged 30-40 years who had been exposed to COVID-19. V gene TRBV4-2 combines with J gene TRBJ1-5; 7 nucleotides agree with TRBD1. Sequenced: PBMCs or T cells enriched from blood (not recorded which). As DNA, the CDR3 is TGTGCCAGCAGCACACGGACAGGCGTTAATCAGCCCCAGCATTTT. Encoded protein: CASSTRTGVNQPQHF.